Below, one TCR beta chain is given with its context. Its antigen is currently unknown. Germline-derived CDR1 and CDR2 are LNHDA and SQIVND (reference sequence). CDR3 size: 14 residues. V was pared by 1 base and J by 4 bases, with 11 bases between. The sample comes from a study of cytomegalovirus exposure and HLA in healthy donors. Overall study results and limits: CMV antigen specificity of a few CMV-associated chains was confirmed in vitro. The study dropped some indistinguishable V segments, TRBV6-2 and TRBV6-3 among them. Reports showed the classifier diagnosing cytomegalovirus status with high specificity and sensitivity.

A multiplex PCR was run with 60 Vbeta primers and 13 Jbeta primers. Source study methods: In a later analysis, the count reached about 82 million unique TCR beta chains, with 9 million to 11 million shared. Sequencing was performed with immunoSEQ multiplex PCR; in TCRdb, only in-frame clones are kept and a portion is missing. The DNA was the basis for D and trimming; V, J and clone size are from that table. The sample has around 280,000 clones; around nine tenths are singletons. The chain uses TRBV19 and TRBJ2-7; D is possibly TRBD1 (6 bases). The sequence was obtained from a woman between 18 and 29 years old in good health and CMV-seronegative. The specimen sequenced was PBMCs. The CDR3 DNA reads TGTGCCAGTAGTATAGGAGGGGGAGATTACGAGCAGTACTTC. The encoded protein is CASSIGGGDYEQYF.